This T cell receptor beta chain was documented in a study of T-cell reconstitution after alpha-beta-depleted transplantation in children. General study points: Once a year had passed after transplant, T-cell counts and diversity came mostly from newly produced T cells. It was reported that alpha-beta T cells came from several hundred expanded graft clones (about two months after transplant). Recipient T cells and thymic progenitors that survived gave rise to the high TCRbeta diversity observed at day 60 in some patients.

A library of TCRbeta sequences, prepared with unique molecular identifiers, was generated. TCRdb redid the calling of the PCR reads with MiXCR, one entry per CDR3 protein. The sample consists of about 290,000 distinct CDR3 sequences, less than 9.5% of them appearing once. This clonotype occurred many times. The antigen remains unidentified. CDR3 length: 12 residues. Trimming shortened V by 5 bases and J by 2 bases, and 10 bases separated the two germline ends. CDR1 is SQVTM and CDR2 is ANQGSEA in the germline V gene. This specimen consisted of peripheral blood, obtained 360 days after TCRalphabeta/CD19-depleted stem cell transplant. This clonotype was sampled from a female patient aged 2-9 years who had a stem cell transplant for Fanconi anemia, so the T cells may come from the graft donor. This rearrangement joins TRBV29-1 to TRBJ2-7, with a weak D call TRBD1 (6 bases). The CDR3 DNA reads TGCAGCGTTATGACAGGTCCCTACGAGCAGTACTTC. Translated, it gives CSVMTGPYEQYF.